This TCR beta chain was obtained from a study of a mutant IDH1 vaccine in newly diagnosed glioma. Background on the study: Patients were given eight vaccinations, scheduled in weeks 1, 3, 5, 7, 11, 15, 19 and 23. Most had both radiotherapy and temozolomide beforehand; others had only one.

Measured with immunoSEQ multiplex PCR; TCRdb has only the in-frame clones, and not every one. The sample comprises about 56,000 clones, 87% of which are singletons, and about 1.4% rests with the top ten. Time point specified: week 23, last vaccination. A 20-mer mutant IDH1 peptide at 300 ug was injected subcutaneously with topical imiquimod. Donors' newly diagnosed IDH1-mutant WHO grade 3 or 4 astrocytomas lacked nuclear ATRX. Points on this clone: Its antigen is unidentified.

The V end lost 0 bases, the J end lost 4 bases, and 13 bases lay between the germline ends. The CDR3 runs to 15 residues. CDR1 SGHDT and CDR2 YYEEEE come from the germline V gene. The TCR comes from a man between 40 and 49 years old with glioma. The chain uses TRBV5-6 and TRBJ1-1; D uncertain. The material was PBMCs, obtained from a glioma patient whose treatment included an IDH1 peptide vaccine. The CDR3 loop reads CASSLEGGRVTEAFF. CDR3 in DNA: TGTGCCAGCAGCTTGGAGGGAGGGAGGGTCACTGAAGCTTTCTTT. Full variable domain (missing parts from reference TRBV5-6 and TRBJ1-1): DAGVTQSPTHLIKTRGQQVTLRCSPKSGHDTVSWYQQALGQGPQFIFQYYEEEERQRGNFPDRFSGHQFPNYSSELNVNALLLGDSALYLCASSLEGGRVTEAFFGQGTRLTVV.